Listed here are 30 T cell receptor beta chains from one sample, sequenced in a study of cytotoxic CD8 clonotypes in ibrutinib-treated CLL. Measured with immunoSEQ multiplex PCR; TCRdb has only the in-frame clones, and not every one. This sample has approximately 190,000 clones; roughly three quarters occur once, and the top ten carry 5.9%. Sequencing used PBMCs, obtained after 12 months of ibrutinib treatment. The receptors were gathered from a human donor with chronic lymphocytic leukemia.

The chain uses TRBV6-5 and TRBJ1-4; D ambiguous. CDR3 length: 15 amino acids. In germline, CDR1 is MNHEY, CDR2 SVGAGI. Trimming cost V 0 bases and J 9 bases, with 14 bases left between them. The DNA for the CDR3 is TGTGCCAGCAGTTACTCGAAGGGATCGGGAAAAAAACTGTTTTTT. Translating gives CASSYSKGSGKKLFF.

This rearrangement joins TRBV11-2 to TRBJ1-3; D is unclear. This CDR3 is 14 amino acids long. The V end lost 9 bases, the J end lost 0 bases, and 12 bases lay between the germline ends. Germline values: CDR1 SGHAT, CDR2 FQNNGV. CDR3 nucleotides: TGTGCCAGTCTAGGACCGCACTCTGGAAACACCATATATTTT. Its protein is CASLGPHSGNTIYF.

The sample holds one count of this clone. The genes are TRBV7-9 and TRBJ2-1; D not certain. Germline V gives CDR1 SEHNR, CDR2 FQNEAQ (reference sequence). The CDR3 totals 12 residues. V gave up 5 bases and J gave up 9 bases, with 11 bases separating them. The CDR3 DNA follows: TGTGCCAGCAGCCCAGGAAGTCGTGAGCAGTTCTTC. Amino acids: CASSPGSREQFF.

The chain joins TRBV30 to TRBJ1-5; D gene unclear. V lost 2 bases to trimming and J lost 6 bases, with 17 bases between them. Germline loops: CDR1 GTSNPN, CDR2 SVGIG (reference sequence). The CDR3 is 15 residues long. The CDR3 coding sequence is TGTGCCTGGAGTCTCCCCGGACCGCAAGCTCAGCCCCAGCATTTT. The encoded protein is CAWSLPGPQAQPQHF.

The chain is built from TRBV6-1 and TRBJ1-2, with D possibly being TRBD1 (5 bases). Trimming took off 4 bases at V and 3 bases at J, with 6 bases between the two ends. This CDR3 has 12 amino acids. Germline-derived CDR1 and CDR2 are MNHNS and SASEGT. The CDR3 DNA sequence: TGTGCCAGCAGTGCAGGGTACTATGGCTACACCTTC. Its protein product is CASSAGYYGYTF.

The genes are TRBV29-1 and TRBJ1-1, with no clear D. The CDR3 sequence is 13 residues long. V lost 4 bases to trimming and J lost 2 bases, with 11 bases between them. Per the germline V gene, CDR1 is SQVTM and CDR2 is ANQGSEA. This chain's CDR3 is CSVVRRVNTEAFF. The CDR3, as DNA: TGCAGCGTTGTCAGGAGGGTTAACACTGAAGCTTTCTTT. Full variable domain (missing parts from reference TRBV29-1 and TRBJ1-1): SAVISQKPSRDICQRGTSLTIQCQVDSQVTMMFWYRQQPGQSLTLIATANQGSEATYESGFVIDKFPISRPNLTFSTLTVSNMSPEDSSIYLCSVVRRVNTEAFFGQGTRLTVV.

The rearrangement joins TRBV5-1 to TRBJ1-1; 10 bases align to TRBD1. The V gene end was trimmed by 3 bases and the J gene end by 5 bases; junction bases not matched to a gene: 10. The V gene's germline CDR1 is SGHRS and CDR2 YFSETQ. The CDR3 extends over 16 amino acids. The CDR3 reads CASSYNPDRGNTEAFF. CDR3 nucleotides: TGCGCCAGCAGCTACAATCCGGACAGGGGGAATACTGAAGCTTTCTTT.

This rearrangement joins TRBV11-3 to TRBJ1-1, with no clear D. V shed 5 bases and J shed 6 bases, with 7 bases lying between them. The CDR3 has 11 amino acids. From germline, CDR1 is SGHNT and CDR2 YENEEA. The CDR3 reads CASSQEAEAFF. The DNA for the CDR3 is TGTGCCAGCAGCCAGGAGGCTGAAGCTTTCTTT.

This clone has a count of ten or more. DNA of the CDR3: TGTGCCAGCAGCTTAAGCGGGGCAGATACGCAGTATTTT. Its translation is CASSLSGADTQYF. The rearrangement uses TRBV7-9 and TRBJ2-3, with 7 bases fitting TRBD2. CDR1 is SEHNR, CDR2 FQNEAQ, per germline (reference sequence). This CDR3 is built from 13 residues. V shed 2 bases and J 4 bases; nucleotides not matched to a gene: 0.

V gene TRBV19 combines with J gene TRBJ1-1; possibly TRBD1 for D (5 bases). The germline V gene encodes CDR1 LNHDA and CDR2 SQIVND (reference sequence). Deletions cut 0 bases from V and 11 bases from J, with 16 bases between. The CDR3 runs 14 residues. In nucleotides, the CDR3 is TGTGCCAGTAGTATAGATCGAGGCGCCCGGGGGGCTTTCTTT. Protein product: CASSIDRGARGAFF.

V gene TRBV30 combines with J gene TRBJ1-1; D perhaps matches TRBD1 (5 bases). The V end lost 8 bases, the J end lost 4 bases, and 14 bases lay between the germline ends. Germline V gene data show CDR1 as GTSNPN and CDR2 as SVGIG (reference sequence). The CDR3 has 12 amino acids. CDR3 protein: CAVQPGTTEAFF. The CDR3 DNA reads TGTGCCGTTCAGCCAGGGACCACTGAAGCTTTCTTT.

This clone was counted a few times. The rearrangement links TRBV6-6 to TRBJ1-5; D is unclear. This CDR3 has 16 amino acids. Per the germline V gene, CDR1 is MNHNY and CDR2 is SVGAGI (reference sequence). Deletions cut 5 bases from V and 2 bases from J, with 16 bases between. As DNA, the CDR3 is TGTGCCAGCAGTATTGCTTCGGCGAGCCGCAATCAGCCCCAGCATTTT. It yields the protein CASSIASASRNQPQHF.

The chain uses TRBV30 and TRBJ2-2, with 10 positions matching TRBD1. This CDR3 comprises 17 residues. Losses at the gene ends were 3 bases for V and 2 bases for J; bases not matched to a gene: 9. CDR1 and CDR2 (germline): GTSNPN, SVGIG (reference sequence). CDR3 region: CAWRAPRDRGNTGELFF. The CDR3 DNA reads TGTGCCTGGAGGGCGCCGAGGGACAGGGGAAACACCGGGGAGCTGTTTTTT.

The rearrangement links TRBV5-1 to TRBJ1-5, with D perhaps matching TRBD1 (6 bases). The CDR3 is made up of 14 amino acids. Germline CDR1 is SGHRS and CDR2 is YFSETQ. V lost 4 bases and J lost 7, with 15 bases in between. CDR3 DNA sequence: TGCGCCAGCAGCCCACAGGGAGGGGGACAGCCCCAGCATTTT. As protein: CASSPQGGGQPQHF.

This clone was detected once. This sequence joins TRBV18 and TRBJ2-5, with D uncertain. Trimming shortened V by 5 bases and J by 2 bases, and 6 bases separated the two germline ends. The CDR3 totals 12 residues. Germline CDR1 KGHSH, CDR2 LQKENI. CDR3 in DNA: TGTGCCAGCTCATTGAGGCAAGAGACCCAGTACTTC. Protein: CASSLRQETQYF. Full variable domain (rest looked up from reference TRBV18 and TRBJ2-5): NAGVMQNPRHLVRRRGQEARLRCSPMKGHSHVYWYRQLPEEGLKFMVYLQKENIIDESGMPKERFSAEFPKEGPSILRIQQVVRGDSAAYFCASSLRQETQYFGPGTRLLVL.

This clone was seen a single time. This chain links TRBV18 with TRBJ1-1; no firm D call. This CDR3 spans 13 amino acids. V was clipped by 5 bases and J by 1 base, with 8 bases between them. Germline CDR1 reads KGHSH; CDR2 reads LQKENI. The DNA of the CDR3 is TGTGCCAGCTCAAGTCAGTCGAACACTGAAGCTTTCTTT. It is translated as CASSSQSNTEAFF.

The chain has TRBV11-2 and TRBJ2-7; D perhaps matches TRBD2 (5 bases). V lost 5 bases and J lost 1, with 18 bases in between. The CDR3 is 16 residues long. CDR1 and CDR2 from the germline V gene are SGHAT and FQNNGV. DNA for the CDR3: TGTGCCAGCAGCGGCCTGAGGGCTCGTTTATCCTACGAGCAGTACTTC. It translates to CASSGLRARLSYEQYF.

This chain links TRBV30 with TRBJ2-7; the D call may be TRBD1 or TRBD2 (6 bases each). Deletions cut 4 bases from V and 4 bases from J, with 23 bases between. Germline lookup yields CDR1 GTSNPN and CDR2 SVGIG (reference sequence). This CDR3 is built from 16 residues. The CDR3 loop reads CAWTRPGARGLYEQYF. For the CDR3, the DNA is TGTGCCTGGACCCGTCCGGGAGCCAGGGGATTGTACGAGCAGTACTTC.

This clone was seen once. This chain uses TRBV5-1 with TRBJ2-5; D gene uncertain. Germline V CDR1 and CDR2: SGHRS, YFSETQ. The CDR3 sequence is 15 residues long. Trimming took 4 bases from V and 0 from J, leaving 13 bases between them. The CDR3 coding sequence is TGCGCCAGCAGCAATCCACCCAAGTACCAAGAGACCCAGTACTTC. It codes for CASSNPPKYQETQYF.

This sequence joins TRBV29-1 and TRBJ2-7; 10 bases align to TRBD2. V shed 5 bases, J shed 3 bases, and the junction held 4 bases outside the gene matches. Germline V gene data show CDR1 as SQVTM and CDR2 as ANQGSEA. CDR3 length equals 13 residues. Written as DNA, the CDR3 is TGCAGCGTTCGGACTAGCGGTCTCTACGAGCAGTACTTC. Encoded protein: CSVRTSGLYEQYF.

This clone was picked up a small number of times. This rearrangement joins TRBV7-2 to TRBJ1-4; the D is unclear. Trimming cost V 4 bases and J 1 base, with 7 bases left between them. The CDR3 is made up of 14 amino acids. Germline CDR1 reads SGHTA; CDR2 reads FQGNSA. The chain's CDR3 is CASSSGRTNEKLFF. In DNA, the CDR3 is TGTGCCAGCAGCTCTGGCAGAACTAATGAAAAACTGTTTTTT.

The genes are TRBV7-3 and TRBJ2-5, with D unclear. The CDR3 contains 13 residues. The germline CDR1 and CDR2 sequences are SGHTA and FQGTGA. The V gene lost 5 bases and the J gene lost 7 bases, with 14 bases spanning the gap. CDR3 sequence: CASSHGFLGTQYF. The CDR3 DNA follows: TGTGCCAGCAGCCATGGTTTTCTGGGGACCCAGTACTTC.

The rearrangement links TRBV7-9 to TRBJ1-2, with 9 bases identical to TRBD1. With V trimmed by 4 bases and J by 7 bases, 4 bases remained unmatched. In germline, CDR1 is SEHNR, CDR2 FQNEAQ (reference sequence). The CDR3 is 13 amino acids. The CDR3 region has the DNA TGTGCCAGCAGCTCACAGGGGGCGGGTGGCTACACCTTC. The encoded protein is CASSSQGAGGYTF.

This chain joins TRBV29-1 and TRBJ2-3; D not resolved. The CDR3 loop spans 14 amino acids. V gave up 4 bases and J gave up 0 bases, with 11 bases separating them. Germline assignment: CDR1 SQVTM and CDR2 ANQGSEA. This CDR3 is CSVAPSVSTDTQYF. CDR3 DNA: TGCAGCGTTGCCCCCAGCGTGAGCACAGATACGCAGTATTTT.

CDR3 residues: CASSTRAAEAFF. CDR3 bases: TGTGCCAGTAGTACTCGGGCGGCTGAAGCTTTCTTT. The chain employs TRBV19 and TRBJ1-1; D is undetermined. V lost 4 bases and J 6 bases, leaving 9 bases between the germline ends. Germline V gives CDR1 LNHDA, CDR2 SQIVND (reference sequence). This CDR3 has 12 amino acids.

The chain recombines TRBV6-5 with TRBJ1-1; 7 bases are shared with TRBD1. In germline, CDR1 is MNHEY, CDR2 SVGAGI. Trimming took 6 bases from V and 4 from J; bases not matched to a gene: 8. CDR3 length equals 14 residues. The DNA for the CDR3 is TGTGCCAGCAGCCGACAGGGCTCGAGCACTGAAGCTTTCTTT. It codes for CASSRQGSSTEAFF.

This clone came up once. The J gene is TRBJ2-6, the V gene TRBV15; D is undetermined. The germline CDR1 and CDR2 sequences are LNHNV and YYDKDF (reference sequence). Between the trimmed V and J ends, which lost 0 bases and 1 base, there was a span of 10 bases. This CDR3 has 17 residues. The CDR3 is CATSREGMTSGANVLTF. The CDR3 DNA follows: TGTGCCACCAGCAGAGAAGGGATGACTTCTGGGGCCAACGTCCTGACTTTC.

J is TRBJ2-7 and V is TRBV6-1; 9 bases align to TRBD2. Germline assignment: CDR1 MNHNS and CDR2 SASEGT. V dropped 6 bases and J dropped 1; count of bases not matched to a gene: 7. The CDR3 consists of 15 residues. The CDR3 DNA reads TGTGCCAGCAGCCAACTAGCGGGTGATTCCTACGAGCAGTACTTC. Encoded protein: CASSQLAGDSYEQYF.

V usage is TRBV7-2 and J usage is TRBJ2-5; 10 bases align to TRBD2. V dropped 3 bases and J dropped 0; count of bases not matched to a gene: 10. The germline CDR1 and CDR2 sequences are SGHTA and FQGNSA. The CDR3 has 18 residues. The CDR3 DNA reads as TGTGCCAGCAGCTTGTTTTCTAGCGGGGGTATACACCAAGAGACCCAGTACTTC. It encodes CASSLFSSGGIHQETQYF.

The chain links TRBV28 to TRBJ2-7; D possibly matches TRBD1 or TRBD2 (5 bases each). Germline lookup yields CDR1 MDHEN and CDR2 SYDVKM. The CDR3 has 13 residues. V shed 8 bases and J shed 3 bases, with 14 bases lying between them. The CDR3 DNA reads as TGTGCCAGCCGCCCCCAGGGAGTCTACGAGCAGTACTTC. Its protein is CASRPQGVYEQYF.